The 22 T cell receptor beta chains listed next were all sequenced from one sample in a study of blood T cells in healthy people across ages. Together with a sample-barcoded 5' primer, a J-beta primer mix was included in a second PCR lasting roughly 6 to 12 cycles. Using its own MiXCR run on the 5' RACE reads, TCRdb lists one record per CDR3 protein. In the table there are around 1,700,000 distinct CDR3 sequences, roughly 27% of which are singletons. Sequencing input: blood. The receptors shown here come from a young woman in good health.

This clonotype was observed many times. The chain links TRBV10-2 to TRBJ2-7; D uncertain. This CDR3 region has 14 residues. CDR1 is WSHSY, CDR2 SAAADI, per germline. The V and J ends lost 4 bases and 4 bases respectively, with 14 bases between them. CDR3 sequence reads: CASSGAREKYEQYF. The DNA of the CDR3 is TGCGCCAGCAGTGGCGCTAGGGAAAAATACGAGCAGTACTTC.

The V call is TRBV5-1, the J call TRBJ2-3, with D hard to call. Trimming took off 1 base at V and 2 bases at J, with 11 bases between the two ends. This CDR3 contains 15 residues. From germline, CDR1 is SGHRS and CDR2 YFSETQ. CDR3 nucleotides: TGCGCCAGCAGCTTGAACCGACCGAACACAGATACGCAGTATTTT. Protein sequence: CASSLNRPNTDTQYF. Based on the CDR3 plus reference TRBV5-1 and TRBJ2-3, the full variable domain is KAGVTQTPRYLIKTRGQQVTLSCSPISGHRSVSWYQQTPGQGLQFLFEYFSETQRNKGNFPGRFSGRQFSNSRSEMNVSTLELGDSALYLCASSLNRPNTDTQYFGPGTRLTVL.

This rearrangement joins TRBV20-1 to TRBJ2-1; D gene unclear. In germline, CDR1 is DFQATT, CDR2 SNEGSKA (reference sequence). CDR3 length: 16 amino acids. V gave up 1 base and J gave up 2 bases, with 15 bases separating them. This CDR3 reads CSARVPSPGAYNEQFF. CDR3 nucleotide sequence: TGCAGTGCTAGAGTCCCCTCGCCGGGCGCCTACAATGAGCAGTTCTTC.

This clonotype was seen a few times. In DNA, the CDR3 is TGTGCCAGCAGCCTGACTAGCGGGAGGAATGTAAACAATGAGCAGTTCTTC. It encodes CASSLTSGRNVNNEQFF. V usage is TRBV11-2 and J usage is TRBJ2-1, with 13 bases fitting TRBD2. V dropped 5 bases and J dropped 5; count of bases not matched to a gene: 9. Per the germline V gene, CDR1 is SGHAT and CDR2 is FQNNGV. The CDR3 is made up of 17 amino acids.

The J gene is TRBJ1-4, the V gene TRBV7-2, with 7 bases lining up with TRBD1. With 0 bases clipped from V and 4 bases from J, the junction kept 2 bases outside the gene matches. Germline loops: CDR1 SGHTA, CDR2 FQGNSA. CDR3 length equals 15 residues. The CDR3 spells CASSLAGTDNEKLFF. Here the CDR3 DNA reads TGTGCCAGCAGCTTAGCGGGGACAGATAATGAAAAACTGTTTTTT.

The CDR3 DNA sequence: TGTGCCAGCAGCGCCAGACAGGGAGGATTTTCCTACGAGCAGTACTTC. Encoded protein: CASSARQGGFSYEQYF. This chain joins TRBV9 and TRBJ2-7; tentative D call: TRBD1 (7 bases). This CDR3 has 16 residues. Germline loops: CDR1 SGDLS, CDR2 YYNGEE. Trimming took off 3 bases at V and 1 base at J, with 17 bases between the two ends.

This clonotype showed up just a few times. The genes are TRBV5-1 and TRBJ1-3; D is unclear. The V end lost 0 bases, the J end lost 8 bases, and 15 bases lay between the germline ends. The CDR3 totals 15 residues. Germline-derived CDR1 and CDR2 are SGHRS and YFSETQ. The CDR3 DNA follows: TGCGCCAGCAGCTTGGTAGGGCAGGCGATGGACACCATATATTTT. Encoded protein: CASSLVGQAMDTIYF. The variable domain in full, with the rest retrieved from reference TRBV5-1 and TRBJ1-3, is KAGVTQTPRYLIKTRGQQVTLSCSPISGHRSVSWYQQTPGQGLQFLFEYFSETQRNKGNFPGRFSGRQFSNSRSEMNVSTLELGDSALYLCASSLVGQAMDTIYFGEGSWLTVV.

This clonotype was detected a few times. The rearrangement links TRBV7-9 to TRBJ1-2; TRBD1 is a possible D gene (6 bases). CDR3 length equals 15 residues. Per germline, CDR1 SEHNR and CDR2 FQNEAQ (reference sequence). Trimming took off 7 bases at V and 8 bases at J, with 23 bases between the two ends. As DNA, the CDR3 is TGTGCCAGCACCGCTAACCAGGACAGTGGCGGAGGCTACACCTTC. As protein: CASTANQDSGGGYTF.

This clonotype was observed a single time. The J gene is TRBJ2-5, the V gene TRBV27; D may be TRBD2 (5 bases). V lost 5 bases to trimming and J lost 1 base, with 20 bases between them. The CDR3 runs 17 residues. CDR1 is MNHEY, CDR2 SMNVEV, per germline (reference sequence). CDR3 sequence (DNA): TGTGCCAGCAGTCTGGCAGGAAGACTAACATTCCAAGAGACCCAGTACTTC. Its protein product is CASSLAGRLTFQETQYF.

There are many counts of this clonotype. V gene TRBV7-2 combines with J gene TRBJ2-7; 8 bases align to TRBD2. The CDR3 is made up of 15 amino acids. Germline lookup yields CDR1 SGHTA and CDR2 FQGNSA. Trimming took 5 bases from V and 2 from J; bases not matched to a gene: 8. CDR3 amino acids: CASSPSGTRPYEQYF. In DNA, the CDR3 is TGTGCCAGCAGCCCCTCCGGGACTAGACCCTACGAGCAGTACTTC.

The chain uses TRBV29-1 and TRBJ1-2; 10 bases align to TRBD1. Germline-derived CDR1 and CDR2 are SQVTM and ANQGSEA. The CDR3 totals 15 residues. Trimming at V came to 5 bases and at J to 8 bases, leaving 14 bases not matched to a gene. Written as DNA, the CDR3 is TGCAGCGTTAAGGGTGGGACGACAGGGGGCTACGGCTACACCTTC. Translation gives CSVKGGTTGGYGYTF. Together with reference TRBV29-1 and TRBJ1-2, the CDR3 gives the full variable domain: SAVISQKPSRDICQRGTSLTIQCQVDSQVTMMFWYRQQPGQSLTLIATANQGSEATYESGFVIDKFPISRPNLTFSTLTVSNMSPEDSSIYLCSVKGGTTGGYGYTFGSGTRLTVV.

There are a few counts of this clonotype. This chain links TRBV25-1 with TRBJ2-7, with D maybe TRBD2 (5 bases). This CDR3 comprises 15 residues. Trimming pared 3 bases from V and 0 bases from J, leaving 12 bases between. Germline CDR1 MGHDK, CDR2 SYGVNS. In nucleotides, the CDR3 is TGTGCCAGCAGTGAGGCGGGCCCCAGCTCCTACGAGCAGTACTTC. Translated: CASSEAGPSSYEQYF.

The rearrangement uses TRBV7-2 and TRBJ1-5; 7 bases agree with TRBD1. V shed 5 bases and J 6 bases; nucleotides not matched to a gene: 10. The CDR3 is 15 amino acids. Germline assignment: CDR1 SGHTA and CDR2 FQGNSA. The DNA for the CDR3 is TGTGCCAGCAGCCGTCGGGCAGGGGGAAGTCAGCCCCAGCATTTT. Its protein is CASSRRAGGSQPQHF.

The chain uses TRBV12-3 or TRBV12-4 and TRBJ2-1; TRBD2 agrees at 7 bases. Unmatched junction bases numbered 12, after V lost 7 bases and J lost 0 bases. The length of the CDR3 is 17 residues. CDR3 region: CASTKTGGISSYNEQFF. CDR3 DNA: TGTGCCAGCACCAAGACCGGGGGGATCAGCTCCTACAATGAGCAGTTCTTC.

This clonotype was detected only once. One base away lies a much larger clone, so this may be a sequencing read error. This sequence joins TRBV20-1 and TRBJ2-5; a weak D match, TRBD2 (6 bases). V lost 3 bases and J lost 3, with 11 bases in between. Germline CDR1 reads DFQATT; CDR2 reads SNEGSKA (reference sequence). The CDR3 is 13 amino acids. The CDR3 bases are TGCAGTGCTAGTCTTCTAGCGAAAGAGACCCAGTACTTC. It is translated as CSASLLAKETQYF.

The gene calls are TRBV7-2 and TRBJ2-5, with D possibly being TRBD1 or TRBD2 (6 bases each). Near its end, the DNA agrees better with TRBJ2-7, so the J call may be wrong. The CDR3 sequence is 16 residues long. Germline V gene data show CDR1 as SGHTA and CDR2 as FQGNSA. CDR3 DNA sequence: TGTGCCAGCAGCCCCGACAGGTTCGGGGGCCCGTACGAGCAGTACTTC. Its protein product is CASSPDRFGGPYEQYF.

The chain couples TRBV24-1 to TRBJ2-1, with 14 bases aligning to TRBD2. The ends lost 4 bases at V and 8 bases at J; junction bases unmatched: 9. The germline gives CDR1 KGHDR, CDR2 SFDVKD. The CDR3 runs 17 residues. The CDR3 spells CATSDLGTSGGIDEQFF. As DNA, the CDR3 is TGTGCCACCAGTGACCTTGGGACTAGCGGGGGTATAGATGAGCAGTTCTTC.

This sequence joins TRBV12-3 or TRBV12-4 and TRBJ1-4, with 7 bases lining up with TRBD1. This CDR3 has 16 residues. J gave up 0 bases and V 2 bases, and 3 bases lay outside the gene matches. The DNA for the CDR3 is TGTGCCAGCAGTTTATCGGGGACAGCAACTAATGAAAAACTGTTTTTT. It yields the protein CASSLSGTATNEKLFF.

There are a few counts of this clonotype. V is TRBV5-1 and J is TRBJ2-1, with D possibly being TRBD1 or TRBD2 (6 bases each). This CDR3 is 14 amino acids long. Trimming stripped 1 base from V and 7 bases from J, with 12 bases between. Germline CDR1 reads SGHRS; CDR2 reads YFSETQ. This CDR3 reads CASSLRGPGNEQFF. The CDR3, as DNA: TGCGCCAGCAGCTTGCGGGGGCCAGGGAATGAGCAGTTCTTC.

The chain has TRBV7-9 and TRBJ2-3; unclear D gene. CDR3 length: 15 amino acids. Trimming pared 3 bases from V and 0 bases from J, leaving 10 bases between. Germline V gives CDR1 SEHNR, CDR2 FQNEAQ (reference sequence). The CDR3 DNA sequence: TGTGCCAGCAGCTTTTCGAGGATTAGCACAGATACGCAGTATTTT. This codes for CASSFSRISTDTQYF.

The CDR3 sequence is CASSHTDLYTDTQYF. The CDR3 nucleotides are TGTGCCAGCAGCCACACCGACCTCTACACAGATACGCAGTATTTT. The chain links TRBV7-2 to TRBJ2-3; no reliable D call. Trimming shortened V by 5 bases and J by 2 bases, and 14 bases separated the two germline ends. CDR3 length: 15 amino acids. Germline V gene lookup returns CDR1 SGHTA and CDR2 FQGNSA. The full variable domain, its missing parts supplied by reference TRBV7-2 and TRBJ2-3, is GAGVSQSPSNKVTEKGKDVELRCDPISGHTALYWYRQSLGQGLEFLIYFQGNSAPDKSGLPSDRFSAERTGGSVSTLTIQRTQQEDSAVYLCASSHTDLYTDTQYFGPGTRLTVL.

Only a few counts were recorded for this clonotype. The CDR3 DNA is TGTGCCAGCCGAGCCCGGGGCCCCCCCTACGAGCAGTACTTC. This sequence encodes CASRARGPPYEQYF. The chain has TRBV12-3 or TRBV12-4 and TRBJ2-7, with D perhaps assigned TRBD1 or TRBD2 (5 bases each). The V gene lost 8 bases and the J gene lost 2 bases, with 16 bases spanning the gap. The CDR3 spans 14 residues.